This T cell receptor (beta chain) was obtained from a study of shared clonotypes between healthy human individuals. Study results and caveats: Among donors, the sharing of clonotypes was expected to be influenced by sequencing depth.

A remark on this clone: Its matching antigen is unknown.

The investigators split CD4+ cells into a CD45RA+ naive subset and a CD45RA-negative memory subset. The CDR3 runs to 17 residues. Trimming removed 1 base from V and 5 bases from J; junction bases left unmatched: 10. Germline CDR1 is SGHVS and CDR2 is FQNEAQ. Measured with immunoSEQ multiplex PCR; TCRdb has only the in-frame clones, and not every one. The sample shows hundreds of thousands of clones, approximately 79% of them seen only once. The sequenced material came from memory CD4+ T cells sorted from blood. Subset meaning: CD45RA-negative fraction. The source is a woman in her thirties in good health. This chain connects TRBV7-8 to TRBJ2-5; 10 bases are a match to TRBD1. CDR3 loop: CASSLGDWDRGSETQYF. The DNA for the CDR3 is TGTGCCAGCAGCTTAGGGGACTGGGACAGGGGCAGTGAGACCCAGTACTTC.